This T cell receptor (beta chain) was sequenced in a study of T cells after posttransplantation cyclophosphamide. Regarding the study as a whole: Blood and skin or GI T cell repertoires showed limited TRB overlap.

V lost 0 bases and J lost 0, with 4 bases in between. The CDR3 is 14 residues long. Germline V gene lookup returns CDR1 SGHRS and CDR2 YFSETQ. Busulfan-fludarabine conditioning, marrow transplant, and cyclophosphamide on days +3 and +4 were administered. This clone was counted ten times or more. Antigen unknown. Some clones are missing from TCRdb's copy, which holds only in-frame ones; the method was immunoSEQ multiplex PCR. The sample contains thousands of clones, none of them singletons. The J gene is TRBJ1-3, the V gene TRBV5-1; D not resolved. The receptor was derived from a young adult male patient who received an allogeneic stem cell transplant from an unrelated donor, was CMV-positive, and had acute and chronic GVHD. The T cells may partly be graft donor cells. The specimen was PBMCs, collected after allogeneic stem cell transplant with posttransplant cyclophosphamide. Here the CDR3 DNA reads TGCGCCAGCAGCTTGGACGGCTCTGGAAACACCATATATTTT. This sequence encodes CASSLDGSGNTIYF.